Below are 31 T cell receptor beta chains sequenced from a single sample in a study of T cell repertoires in cytomegalovirus infection. MiXCR was run by TCRdb on the reads, yielding one entry per CDR3 protein. The sample holds some 180,000 distinct CDR3 sequences, roughly 19% seen once. The specimen was PBMCs. The receptors come from a human donor in good health (CMV status not recorded). Some clones in this sample may be carry-over from other donors' samples.

This clonotype was seen only a few times. The rearrangement links TRBV7-3 to TRBJ2-7, with TRBD2 as a possible D gene (6 bases). V lost 5 bases to trimming and J lost 6 bases, with 23 bases between them. The CDR3 sequence is 16 residues long. Germline V gene sequence: CDR1 SGHTA, CDR2 FQGTGA. The CDR3 DNA reads as TGTGCCAGCAGCCCGACCGGGGGAGGCGGATCGGGCGAGCAGTACTTC. This translates into CASSPTGGGGSGEQYF.

This clonotype was counted a few times. The rearrangement uses TRBV18 and TRBJ1-4, with no clear D. Germline V gene lookup returns CDR1 KGHSH and CDR2 LQKENI. The CDR3 runs 19 residues. V was trimmed by 6 bases and J by 10 bases, leaving 33 bases between them. This CDR3 reads CASSMIGVGGNSRNGKLFF. The CDR3, as DNA: TGTGCCAGCTCCATGATCGGAGTAGGAGGGAACTCGCGAAACGGAAAACTGTTTTTT.

This clonotype was seen only once. The rearrangement links TRBV4-1 to TRBJ1-6, with D tentatively TRBD1 (6 bases). Germline lookup yields CDR1 MGHRA and CDR2 YSYEKL. The length of the CDR3 is 17 residues. V dropped 1 base and J dropped 9 bases, with 19 bases sitting between them. CDR3 region: CASSQVLDGTKGSPLHF. The CDR3 coding sequence is TGCGCCAGCAGCCAAGTGCTCGACGGGACAAAAGGTTCACCCCTCCACTTT.

There are a few counts of this clonotype. V gene TRBV19 combines with J gene TRBJ2-3, with TRBD2 identical over 7 bases. CDR3 length: 15 amino acids. V was clipped by 3 bases and J by 0 bases; unmatched bases: 3. Per germline, CDR1 LNHDA and CDR2 SQIVND (reference sequence). CDR3 sequence: CASSIPGGSTDTQYF. CDR3 bases: TGTGCCAGTAGTATCCCGGGGGGAAGCACAGATACGCAGTATTTT.

This clonotype was counted ten times or more. CDR3: CASEGAPRNEQFF. As DNA, the CDR3 is TGTGCCAGCGAGGGGGCGCCCCGCAATGAGCAGTTCTTC. This sequence joins TRBV28 and TRBJ2-1; 7 bases match TRBD1. This CDR3 spans 13 amino acids. Germline V gene sequence: CDR1 MDHEN, CDR2 SYDVKM. Trimming took 8 bases from V and 6 from J; bases not matched to a gene: 7.

This chain uses TRBV19 with TRBJ1-5; no clear D. The CDR3 consists of 16 residues. V lost 7 bases and J lost 10, with 26 bases in between. Germline lookup yields CDR1 LNHDA and CDR2 SQIVND (reference sequence). The CDR3, as DNA: TGTGCCAGTACTCGTTCGGCCGGATGGCCCGGGGAACCCCAGCATTTT. The encoded protein is CASTRSAGWPGEPQHF.

This clonotype occurred many times. The J gene is TRBJ2-1, the V gene TRBV5-5; TRBD2 matches 9 bases. Trimming took 0 bases from V and 5 from J; bases not matched to a gene: 3. The CDR3 spans 15 residues. Germline-derived CDR1 and CDR2 are SGHKS and YYEKEE (reference sequence). The CDR3 sequence is CASSLAQRGDNEQFF. DNA of the CDR3: TGTGCCAGCAGCTTGGCACAGCGGGGGGACAATGAGCAGTTCTTC.

This clonotype has a handful of counts. The chain employs TRBV11-3 and TRBJ2-1; D gene uncertain. This CDR3 has 13 amino acids. The V end lost 5 bases, the J end lost 10 bases, and 15 bases lay between the germline ends. Germline V gene sequence: CDR1 SGHNT, CDR2 YENEEA. This CDR3 is CASSLPRSNEQFF. In nucleotides, the CDR3 is TGTGCCAGCAGCCTCCCCCGGTCGAACGAGCAGTTCTTC.

The chain combines TRBV18 with TRBJ2-1, with 7 bases lining up with TRBD1. CDR1 and CDR2 (germline): KGHSH, LQKENI. V dropped 1 base and J dropped 9; count of bases not matched to a gene: 12. The CDR3 covers 16 residues. CDR3 coding DNA: TGTGCCAGCTCACCACTACAGGGGAACAGTGAGGGTGAGCAGTTCTTC. Protein: CASSPLQGNSEGEQFF.

This clonotype was recorded at least ten times. J is TRBJ2-4 and V is TRBV7-2, with D maybe TRBD2 (5 bases). Deletions cut 5 bases from V and 6 bases from J, with 14 bases between. Germline V CDR1 and CDR2: SGHTA, FQGNSA. The CDR3 sequence is 14 residues long. The CDR3 nucleotides are TGTGCCAGCAGCCCTCGGTCGGGGTCAAACATTCAGTACTTC. Translating gives CASSPRSGSNIQYF.

V is TRBV20-1 and J is TRBJ2-5; D call uncertain. This CDR3 has 13 amino acids. Germline CDR1 is DFQATT and CDR2 is SNEGSKA (reference sequence). Trimming removed 6 bases from V and 1 base from J, with 12 bases in between. In DNA form, the CDR3 reads TGCAGTGCACACCTCGGGTCCCAAGAGACCCAGTACTTC. This codes for CSAHLGSQETQYF.

This clonotype was picked up a small number of times. The chain couples TRBV5-5 to TRBJ2-2; no clear D. CDR1 is SGHKS and CDR2 is YYEKEE in the germline V gene (reference sequence). The ends were cut back, 1 base at V and 3 bases at J, with 10 bases in the middle. The CDR3 length is 15 residues. The CDR3 nucleotides are TGTGCCAGCAGCTTGTGGGGTACGGACACCGGGGAGCTGTTTTTT. This translates into CASSLWGTDTGELFF.

This clonotype was seen many times. The J gene is TRBJ2-5, the V gene TRBV5-1; D is unclear. CDR1 and CDR2 from the germline V gene are SGHRS and YFSETQ. The CDR3 is 15 residues long. Trimming stripped 2 bases from V and 4 bases from J, with 15 bases between. The CDR3 reads CASSFSFGALETQYF. The CDR3 region has the DNA TGCGCCAGCAGCTTTAGTTTTGGAGCGTTAGAGACCCAGTACTTC.

The chain carries TRBV5-1 and TRBJ2-2, with 8 nucleotides matching TRBD1. This CDR3 is built from 16 residues. Germline CDR1 SGHRS, CDR2 YFSETQ. The J segment lost 1 base and the V segment lost 5 bases, leaving 7 bases of the junction unmatched. CDR3 nucleotides: TGCGCCAGCAGTCTAACAGGGGGGAAGAACACCGGGGAGCTGTTTTTT. Translating it yields CASSLTGGKNTGELFF.

This clonotype was recorded at least ten times. The CDR3 bases are TGTGCCAGCAGCTTAGCTAGCGGGAGGGATACGCAGTATTTT. Translating it yields CASSLASGRDTQYF. The chain employs TRBV7-6 and TRBJ2-3; 10 bases fit TRBD2. V dropped 0 bases and J dropped 6; count of bases not matched to a gene: 0. This CDR3 has 14 residues. Germline loops: CDR1 SGHVS, CDR2 FNYEAQ.

In this sample, this clonotype turned up many times. V usage is TRBV11-3 and J usage is TRBJ2-2, with D perhaps matching TRBD2 (5 bases). V shed 5 bases and J shed 6 bases, with 13 bases lying between them. The CDR3 totals 14 residues. CDR1 is SGHNT, CDR2 YENEEA, per germline. CDR3 in DNA: TGTGCCAGCAGCCCAGGAGGTAGCCCCGGGGAGCTGTTTTTT. This sequence encodes CASSPGGSPGELFF.

The chain joins TRBV4-3 to TRBJ2-2; the D gene is possibly TRBD1 (5 bases). Trimming took 7 bases from V and 1 from J, leaving 10 bases between them. CDR3 length: 14 residues. Looked up from germline, CDR1 is LGHNA and CDR2 is YSLEER. CDR3 loop: CASNVTGNTGELFF. The CDR3 DNA is TGCGCCAGCAACGTAACAGGGAACACCGGGGAGCTGTTTTTT.

This clonotype was seen repeatedly, ten times or more. The J gene is TRBJ2-7, the V gene TRBV7-2; 7 bases are a match to TRBD1. V was pared by 5 bases and J by 6 bases, with 4 bases of the junction left unmatched. Germline-derived CDR1 and CDR2 are SGHTA and FQGNSA. This CDR3 contains 12 residues. The CDR3 sequence: CASSADRVEQYF. CDR3 DNA: TGTGCCAGCAGCGCCGACAGGGTCGAGCAGTACTTC. The full variable domain, with the rest looked up from reference TRBV7-2 and TRBJ2-7, is GAGVSQSPSNKVTEKGKDVELRCDPISGHTALYWYRQSLGQGLEFLIYFQGNSAPDKSGLPSDRFSAERTGGSVSTLTIQRTQQEDSAVYLCASSADRVEQYFGPGTRLTVT.

This clonotype came up a few times. This chain uses TRBV19 with TRBJ1-2; TRBD1 matches 7 bases. Germline values: CDR1 LNHDA, CDR2 SQIVND (reference sequence). This CDR3 is built from 14 residues. The V gene end was trimmed by 6 bases and the J gene end by 0 bases; junction bases not matched to a gene: 4. For the CDR3, the DNA is TGTGCCAGTAGCCACAGGGGTTCTAACTATGGCTACACCTTC. Protein: CASSHRGSNYGYTF.

The table lists this clonotype with many counts. This sequence joins TRBV7-9 and TRBJ1-1, with TRBD1 matching over 9 bases. V gave up 5 bases and J gave up 1 base; unmatched junction bases: 5. The germline V gene encodes CDR1 SEHNR and CDR2 FQNEAQ (reference sequence). The CDR3 extends over 15 amino acids. The CDR3 loop reads CASSPRQGGNTEAFF. DNA of the CDR3: TGTGCCAGCAGCCCGAGACAGGGGGGGAACACTGAAGCTTTCTTT.

Here the CDR3 DNA reads TGTGCCAGCAGCCCGTTACGGACCCCCGGAAACACCATATATTTT. Translating it yields CASSPLRTPGNTIYF. The rearrangement uses TRBV11-2 and TRBJ1-3; D is unclear. V gave up 5 bases and J gave up 4 bases, with 15 bases separating them. There are 15 residues in the CDR3. CDR1 and CDR2 (germline): SGHAT, FQNNGV.

The V call is TRBV28, the J call TRBJ2-5; a weak D match, TRBD2 (6 bases). CDR3 length: 15 residues. Germline loops: CDR1 MDHEN, CDR2 SYDVKM. V was clipped by 3 bases and J by 10 bases, with 21 bases between them. In nucleotides, the CDR3 is TGTGCCAGCAGTTTTGGAGGGGCCCCCGGGATCGACCAGTACTTC. Translated: CASSFGGAPGIDQYF. Filled out from reference TRBV28 and TRBJ2-5, the complete variable domain reads DVKVTQSSRYLVKRTGEKVFLECVQDMDHENMFWYRQDPGLGLRLIYFSYDVKMKEKGDIPEGYSVSREKKERFSLILESASTNQTSMYLCASSFGGAPGIDQYFGPGTRLLVL.

J is TRBJ1-5 and V is TRBV3-1, with no clear D. V lost 1 base, J lost 1 base, and 8 bases lay in between. The germline V gene encodes CDR1 LGHDT and CDR2 YNNKEL (reference sequence). The CDR3 contains 15 residues. CDR3 protein: CASSQVHGSNQPQHF. The CDR3 coding sequence is TGTGCCAGCAGCCAAGTTCACGGGAGCAATCAGCCCCAGCATTTT.

This clonotype showed up just once. V gene TRBV20-1 combines with J gene TRBJ1-1, with TRBD1 identical over 7 bases. The CDR3 loop spans 13 amino acids. Germline assignment: CDR1 DFQATT and CDR2 SNEGSKA (reference sequence). With V trimmed by 3 bases and J by 4 bases, 5 bases remained unmatched. CDR3 DNA sequence: TGCAGTGCTAGGAACACAGGGGTCACTGAAGCTTTCTTT. This encodes CSARNTGVTEAFF.

This clonotype has more than one count but fewer than ten. The chain joins TRBV30 to TRBJ2-5; 10 positions agree with TRBD2. The V and J ends lost 5 bases and 5 bases, in that order; junction bases with no gene match: 8. Germline assignment: CDR1 GTSNPN and CDR2 SVGIG (reference sequence). The CDR3 has 14 residues. The CDR3 is CAWSSGREFETQYF. The DNA for the CDR3 is TGTGCCTGGTCTAGCGGGAGAGAATTTGAGACCCAGTACTTC.

This clonotype was counted once. The V call is TRBV29-1, the J call TRBJ2-7, with D perhaps TRBD2 (6 bases). Germline loops: CDR1 SQVTM, CDR2 ANQGSEA. The V end lost 5 bases, the J end lost 7 bases, and 18 bases lay between the germline ends. The CDR3 has 13 residues. CDR3 sequence: CSVMGGDYVEQYF. The CDR3 DNA reads TGCAGCGTTATGGGGGGAGACTACGTAGAGCAGTACTTC.

Of note for this clonotype: Compared with germline, one end of the junction differs, possibly owing to a read error. This chain links TRBV7-8 with TRBJ2-2; maybe TRBD2 (5 bases). Germline V gene lookup returns CDR1 SGHVS and CDR2 FQNEAQ. The CDR3 extends over 15 amino acids. The CDR3 DNA is TGTGCCAGCAGCTTAGCCGGACCGAACACCGGGAAGCTGTTTTTT. Translated: CASSLAGPNTGKLFF.

In its sample, this clonotype was seen many times. This rearrangement joins TRBV7-2 to TRBJ1-2; D possibly corresponds to TRBD1 (6 bases). This CDR3 comprises 12 residues. The V gene's germline CDR1 is SGHTA and CDR2 FQGNSA. V was shortened by 4 bases and J by 8 bases, with 11 bases between the two germline ends. The CDR3, as DNA: TGTGCCAGCAGCTACGACAGGAAGGGCTACACCTTC. It encodes CASSYDRKGYTF.

This clonotype was recorded at least ten times. The gene calls are TRBV19 and TRBJ1-4; 7 nucleotides line up with TRBD1. The ends lost 5 bases at V and 3 bases at J; junction bases unmatched: 6. The CDR3 has 15 amino acids. The germline CDR1 and CDR2 sequences are LNHDA and SQIVND (reference sequence). CDR3 residues: CASSADRVSNEKLFF. CDR3 coding DNA: TGTGCCAGTAGTGCCGACAGGGTATCTAATGAAAAACTGTTTTTT.

Many counts were recorded for this clonotype. This rearrangement joins TRBV7-2 to TRBJ1-6; D might be TRBD1 (6 bases). Germline-derived CDR1 and CDR2 are SGHTA and FQGNSA. V gave up 8 bases and J gave up 7 bases, with 15 bases separating them. The CDR3 has 14 residues. CDR3 DNA: TGTGCCAGCGCGGAAATGGACAGAAATTCACCCCTCCACTTT. It yields the protein CASAEMDRNSPLHF. Full variable domain (outside the CDR3, taken from reference TRBV7-2 and TRBJ1-6): GAGVSQSPSNKVTEKGKDVELRCDPISGHTALYWYRQSLGQGLEFLIYFQGNSAPDKSGLPSDRFSAERTGGSVSTLTIQRTQQEDSAVYLCASAEMDRNSPLHFGNGTRLTVT.

This clonotype was counted between two and nine times. Sequence at one end of the junction differs from germline and may be a read error. The chain links TRBV12-3 or TRBV12-4 to TRBJ1-6; D is perhaps TRBD1 (6 bases). The CDR3 sequence is 14 residues long. In DNA, the CDR3 is TGTGCCAGCAGGTTAGGGGGATGGAATTCACCCCTCCACTTT. Translated, it gives CASRLGGWNSPLHF.